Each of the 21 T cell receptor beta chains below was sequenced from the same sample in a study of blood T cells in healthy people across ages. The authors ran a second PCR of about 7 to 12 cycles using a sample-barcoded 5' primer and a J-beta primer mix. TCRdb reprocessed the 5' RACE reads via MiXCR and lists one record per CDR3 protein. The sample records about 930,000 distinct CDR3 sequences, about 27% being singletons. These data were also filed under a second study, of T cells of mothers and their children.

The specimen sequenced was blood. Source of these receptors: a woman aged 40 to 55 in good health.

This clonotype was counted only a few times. For the CDR3, the DNA is TGTGCCAGCAGCCTCCCGACAGCCGCCAGGGGCTACACCTTC. This translates into CASSLPTAARGYTF. This rearrangement joins TRBV3-1 to TRBJ1-2, with D perhaps TRBD1 (5 bases). V was trimmed by 4 bases and J by 8 bases, leaving 17 bases between them. Germline-derived CDR1 and CDR2 are LGHDT and YNNKEL (reference sequence). The CDR3 runs to 14 residues.

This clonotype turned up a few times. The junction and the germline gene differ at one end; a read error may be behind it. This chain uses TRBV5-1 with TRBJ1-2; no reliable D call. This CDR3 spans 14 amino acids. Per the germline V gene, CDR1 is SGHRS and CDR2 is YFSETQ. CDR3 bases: TGCGCCAGCGGCTTGGATGGAGCTAACTATGGCTACACCTTC. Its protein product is CASGLDGANYGYTF.

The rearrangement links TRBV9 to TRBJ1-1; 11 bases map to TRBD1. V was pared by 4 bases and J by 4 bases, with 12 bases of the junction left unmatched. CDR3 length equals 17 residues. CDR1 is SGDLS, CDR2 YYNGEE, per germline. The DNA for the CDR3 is TGTGCCAGCAGCCCCCACGGGACAGGGGGGTTTGGCACTGAAGCTTTCTTT. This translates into CASSPHGTGGFGTEAFF.

The CDR3 nucleotides are TGCAGCGTTGAGGGCAGATTCTCCTACGAGCAGTACTTC. Amino acid sequence: CSVEGRFSYEQYF. The V call is TRBV29-1, the J call TRBJ2-7, with D unclear. The V end was cut by 3 bases, the J end by 0 bases, with 9 bases between. The germline V gene encodes CDR1 SQVTM and CDR2 ANQGSEA. The CDR3 totals 13 residues.

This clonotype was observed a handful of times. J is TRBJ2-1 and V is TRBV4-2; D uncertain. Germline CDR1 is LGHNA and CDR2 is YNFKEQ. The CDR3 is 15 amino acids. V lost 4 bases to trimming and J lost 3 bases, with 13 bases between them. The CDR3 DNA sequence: TGTGCCAGCAGCCGAGACTTGCCCCGCTACAATGAGCAGTTCTTC. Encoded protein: CASSRDLPRYNEQFF.

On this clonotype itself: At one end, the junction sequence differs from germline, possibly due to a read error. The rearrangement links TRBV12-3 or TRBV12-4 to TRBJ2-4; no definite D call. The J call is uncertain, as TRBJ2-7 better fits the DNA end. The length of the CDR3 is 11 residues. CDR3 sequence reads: CVSSFGDEQYF. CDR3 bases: TGTGTCAGCTCCTTCGGAGACGAGCAGTACTTC.

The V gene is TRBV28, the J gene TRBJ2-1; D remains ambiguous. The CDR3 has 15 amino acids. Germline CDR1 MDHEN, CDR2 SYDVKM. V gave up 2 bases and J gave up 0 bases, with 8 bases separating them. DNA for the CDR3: TGTGCCAGCAGTTTACACAGCAGCTCCTACAATGAGCAGTTCTTC. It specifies CASSLHSSSYNEQFF.

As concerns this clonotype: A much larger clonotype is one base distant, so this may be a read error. Written as DNA, the CDR3 is TGTGCCAGTCTCTCCGGCGATCAGCTGTTCTTC. This translates into CASLSGDQLFF. The rearrangement uses TRBV12-3 or TRBV12-4 and TRBJ2-1; no clear D gene. The length of the CDR3 is 11 residues. V was trimmed by 9 bases and J by 15 bases, leaving 18 bases between them.

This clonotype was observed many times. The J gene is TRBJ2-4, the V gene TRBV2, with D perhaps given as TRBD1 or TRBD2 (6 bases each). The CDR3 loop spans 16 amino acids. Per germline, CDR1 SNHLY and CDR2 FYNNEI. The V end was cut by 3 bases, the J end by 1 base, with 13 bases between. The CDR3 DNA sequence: TGTGCCAGCAGTGAGGGGGGCGGGACGGCCAAAAACATTCAGTACTTC. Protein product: CASSEGGGTAKNIQYF. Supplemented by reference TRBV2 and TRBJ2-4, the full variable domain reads EPEVTQTPSHQVTQMGQEVILRCVPISNHLYFYWYRQILGQKVEFLVSFYNNEISEKSEIFDDQFSVERPDGSNFTLKIRSTKLEDSAMYFCASSEGGGTAKNIQYFGAGTRLSVL.

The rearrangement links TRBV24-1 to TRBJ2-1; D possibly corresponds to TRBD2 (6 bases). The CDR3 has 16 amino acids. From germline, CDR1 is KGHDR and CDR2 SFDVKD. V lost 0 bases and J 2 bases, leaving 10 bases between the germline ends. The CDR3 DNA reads TGTGCCACCAGTGATTTGGGAGGGGTAGCCTACAATGAGCAGTTCTTC. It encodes CATSDLGGVAYNEQFF.

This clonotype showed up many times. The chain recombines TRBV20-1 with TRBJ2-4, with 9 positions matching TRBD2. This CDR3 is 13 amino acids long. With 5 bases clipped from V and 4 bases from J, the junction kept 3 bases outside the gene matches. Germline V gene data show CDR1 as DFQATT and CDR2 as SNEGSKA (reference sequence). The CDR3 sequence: CSAPGLAKNIQYF. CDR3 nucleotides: TGCAGTGCTCCGGGACTAGCTAAAAACATTCAGTACTTC.

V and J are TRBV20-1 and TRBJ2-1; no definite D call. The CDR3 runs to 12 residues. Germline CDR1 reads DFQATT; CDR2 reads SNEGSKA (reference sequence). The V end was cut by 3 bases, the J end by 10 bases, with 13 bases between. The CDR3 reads CSASGLTYEQFF. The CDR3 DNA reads TGCAGTGCTAGCGGCCTAACCTACGAGCAGTTCTTC.

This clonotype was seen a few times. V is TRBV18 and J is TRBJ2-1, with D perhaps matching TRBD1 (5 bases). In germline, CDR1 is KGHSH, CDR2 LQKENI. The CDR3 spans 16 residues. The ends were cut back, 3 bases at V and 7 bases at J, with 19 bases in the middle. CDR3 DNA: TGTGCCAGCTCACCGTACTTGACAGAAAGCGCAAATGAGCAGTTCTTC. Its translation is CASSPYLTESANEQFF.

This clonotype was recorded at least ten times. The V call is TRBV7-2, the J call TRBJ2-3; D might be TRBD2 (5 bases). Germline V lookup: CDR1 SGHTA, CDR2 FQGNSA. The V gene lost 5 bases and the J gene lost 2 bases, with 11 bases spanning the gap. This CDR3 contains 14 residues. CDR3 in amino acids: CASSAVAITDTQYF. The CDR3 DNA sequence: TGTGCCAGCAGCGCCGTAGCGATCACAGATACGCAGTATTTT. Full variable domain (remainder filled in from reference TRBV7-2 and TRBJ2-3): GAGVSQSPSNKVTEKGKDVELRCDPISGHTALYWYRQSLGQGLEFLIYFQGNSAPDKSGLPSDRFSAERTGGSVSTLTIQRTQQEDSAVYLCASSAVAITDTQYFGPGTRLTVL.

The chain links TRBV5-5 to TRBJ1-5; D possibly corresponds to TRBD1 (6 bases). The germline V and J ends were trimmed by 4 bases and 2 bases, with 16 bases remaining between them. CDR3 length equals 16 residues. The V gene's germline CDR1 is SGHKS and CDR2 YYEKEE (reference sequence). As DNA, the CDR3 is TGTGCCAGCAGCCATTTATGGGGGGCAGGCAATCAGCCCCAGCATTTT. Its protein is CASSHLWGAGNQPQHF. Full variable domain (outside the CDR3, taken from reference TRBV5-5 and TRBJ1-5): DAGVTQSPTHLIKTRGQQVTLRCSPISGHKSVSWYQQVLGQGPQFIFQYYEKEERGRGNFPDRFSARQFPNYSSELNVNALLLGDSALYLCASSHLWGAGNQPQHFGDGTRLSIL.

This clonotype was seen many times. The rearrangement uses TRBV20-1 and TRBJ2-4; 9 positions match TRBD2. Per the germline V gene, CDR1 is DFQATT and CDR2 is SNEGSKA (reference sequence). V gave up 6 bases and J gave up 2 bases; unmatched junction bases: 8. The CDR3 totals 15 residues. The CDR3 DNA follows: TGCAGTGCCCCGCTAGCGGGGTCTACCAAAAACATTCAGTACTTC. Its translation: CSAPLAGSTKNIQYF.

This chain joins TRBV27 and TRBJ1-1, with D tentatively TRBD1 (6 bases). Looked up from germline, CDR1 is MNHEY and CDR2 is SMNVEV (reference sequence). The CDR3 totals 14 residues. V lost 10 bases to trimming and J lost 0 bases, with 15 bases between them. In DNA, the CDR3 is TGTGCCACCAAGACTGGACAGATGAACACTGAAGCTTTCTTT. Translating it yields CATKTGQMNTEAFF.

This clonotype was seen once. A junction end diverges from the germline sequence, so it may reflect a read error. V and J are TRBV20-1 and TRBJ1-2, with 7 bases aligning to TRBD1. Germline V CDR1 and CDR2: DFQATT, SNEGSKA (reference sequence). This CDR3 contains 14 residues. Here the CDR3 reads CSTRQDRPNYGYTF. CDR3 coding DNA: TGCAGTACTAGACAGGACAGGCCTAACTATGGCTACACCTTC.

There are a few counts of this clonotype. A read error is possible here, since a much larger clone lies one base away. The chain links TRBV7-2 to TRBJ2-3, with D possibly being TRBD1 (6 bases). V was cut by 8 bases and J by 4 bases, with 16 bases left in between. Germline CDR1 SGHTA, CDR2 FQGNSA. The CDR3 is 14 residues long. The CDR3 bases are TGTGCCAGCCGAGGGGGTGTGGCTGCAGATACGCAGTATTTT. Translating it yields CASRGGVAADTQYF.

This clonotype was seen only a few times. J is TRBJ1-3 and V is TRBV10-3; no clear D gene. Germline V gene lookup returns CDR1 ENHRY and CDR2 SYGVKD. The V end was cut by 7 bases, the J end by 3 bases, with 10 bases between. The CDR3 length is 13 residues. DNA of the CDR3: TGTGCCATCACCGACTCGGTTGGAAACACCATATATTTT. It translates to CAITDSVGNTIYF.

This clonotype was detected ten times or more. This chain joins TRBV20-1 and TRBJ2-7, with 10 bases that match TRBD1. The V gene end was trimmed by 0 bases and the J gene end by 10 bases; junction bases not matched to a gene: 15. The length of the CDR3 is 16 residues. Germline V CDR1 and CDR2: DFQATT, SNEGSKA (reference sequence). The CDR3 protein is CSARDPTRQGAGEQYF. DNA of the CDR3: TGCAGTGCTAGAGATCCGACCCGACAGGGGGCAGGTGAACAGTACTTC.